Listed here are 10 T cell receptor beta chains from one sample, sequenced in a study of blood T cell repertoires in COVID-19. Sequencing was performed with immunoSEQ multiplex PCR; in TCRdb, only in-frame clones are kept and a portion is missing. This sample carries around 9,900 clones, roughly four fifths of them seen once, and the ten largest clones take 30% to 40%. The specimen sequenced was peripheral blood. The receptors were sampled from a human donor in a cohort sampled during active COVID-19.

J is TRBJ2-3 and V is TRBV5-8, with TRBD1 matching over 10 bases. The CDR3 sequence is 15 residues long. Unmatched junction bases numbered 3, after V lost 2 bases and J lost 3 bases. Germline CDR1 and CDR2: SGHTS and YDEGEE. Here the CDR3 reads CASSFRGQGTDTQYF. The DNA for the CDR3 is TGTGCCAGCAGCTTCAGGGGACAGGGGACAGATACGCAGTATTTT.

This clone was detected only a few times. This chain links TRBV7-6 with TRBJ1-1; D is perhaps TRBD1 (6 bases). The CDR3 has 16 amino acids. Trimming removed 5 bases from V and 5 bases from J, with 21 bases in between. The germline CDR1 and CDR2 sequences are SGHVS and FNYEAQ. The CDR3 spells CASSLHRRGGSTEAFF. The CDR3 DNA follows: TGTGCCAGCAGCCTACACCGAAGAGGGGGTTCAACTGAAGCTTTCTTT.

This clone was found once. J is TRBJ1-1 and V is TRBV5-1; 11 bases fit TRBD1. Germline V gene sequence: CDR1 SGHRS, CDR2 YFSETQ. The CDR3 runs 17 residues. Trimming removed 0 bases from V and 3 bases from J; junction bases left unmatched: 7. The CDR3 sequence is CASSLDPMGQGDTEAFF. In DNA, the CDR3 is TGCGCCAGCAGCTTGGACCCCATGGGACAGGGGGACACTGAAGCTTTCTTT.

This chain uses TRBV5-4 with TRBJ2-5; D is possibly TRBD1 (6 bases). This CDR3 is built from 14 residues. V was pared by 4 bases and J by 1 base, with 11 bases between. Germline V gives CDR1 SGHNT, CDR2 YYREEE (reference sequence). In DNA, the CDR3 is TGTGCCAGCAGCAGTGGACAGTCCCAAGAGACCCAGTACTTC. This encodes CASSSGQSQETQYF.

The CDR3 DNA sequence: TGTGCCAGCAGATCCTCAGGGGGCACCGAGCAGTACTTC. This encodes CASRSSGGTEQYF. The chain combines TRBV14 with TRBJ2-7; 8 nucleotides align to TRBD1. Germline V gene data show CDR1 as SGHDN and CDR2 as FVKESK. The CDR3 has 13 amino acids. J lost 6 bases, V lost 6 bases, and 7 bases had no gene match.

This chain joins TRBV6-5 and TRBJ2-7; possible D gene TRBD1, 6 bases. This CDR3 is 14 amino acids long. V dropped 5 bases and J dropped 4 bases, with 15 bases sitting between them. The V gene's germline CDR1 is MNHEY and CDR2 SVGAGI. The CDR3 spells CASSPGQLTYEQYF. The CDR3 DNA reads TGTGCCAGCAGTCCGGGACAACTGACTTACGAGCAGTACTTC.

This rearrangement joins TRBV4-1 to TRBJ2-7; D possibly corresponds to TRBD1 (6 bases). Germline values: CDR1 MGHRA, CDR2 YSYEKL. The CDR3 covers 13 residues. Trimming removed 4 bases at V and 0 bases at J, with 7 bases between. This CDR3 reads CASSRDNSYEQYF. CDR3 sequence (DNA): TGCGCCAGCAGCCGGGACAACTCCTACGAGCAGTACTTC.

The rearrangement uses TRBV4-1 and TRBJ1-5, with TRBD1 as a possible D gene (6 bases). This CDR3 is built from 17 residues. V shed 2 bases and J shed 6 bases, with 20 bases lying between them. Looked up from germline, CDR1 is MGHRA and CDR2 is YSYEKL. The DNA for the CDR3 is TGCGCCAGCAGCCAAACCCCCTTCGACAGGCGAGGTCAGCCCCAGCATTTT. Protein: CASSQTPFDRRGQPQHF.

The CDR3 loop reads CASSQMTGEMENGYTF. In nucleotides, the CDR3 is TGTGCCAGCAGCCAAATGACAGGGGAAATGGAAAATGGCTACACCTTC. The chain joins TRBV7-9 to TRBJ1-2; 8 bases line up with TRBD1. This CDR3 is built from 16 residues. The germline gives CDR1 SEHNR, CDR2 FQNEAQ (reference sequence). V was clipped by 5 bases and J by 6 bases; unmatched bases: 14. Supplemented by reference TRBV7-9 and TRBJ1-2, the full variable domain reads DTGVSQNPRHKITKRGQNVTFRCDPISEHNRLYWYRQTLGQGPEFLTYFQNEAQLEKSRLLSDRFSAERPKGSFSTLEIQRTEQGDSAMYLCASSQMTGEMENGYTFGSGTRLTVV.

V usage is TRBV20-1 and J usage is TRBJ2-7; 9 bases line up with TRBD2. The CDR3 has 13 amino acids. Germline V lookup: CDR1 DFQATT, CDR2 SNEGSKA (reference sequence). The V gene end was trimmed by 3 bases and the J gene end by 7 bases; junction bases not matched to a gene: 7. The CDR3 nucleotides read TGCAGTGCTAGTAAGGCGGGGGGGTTTGAGCAGTACTTC. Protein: CSASKAGGFEQYF.